This T cell receptor beta chain was recorded in a study of Ad26.COV2.S vaccination and SARS-CoV-2 variants (TCRdb year 2021). Regarding the study in general: Donors in the vaccine arm were drawn from COV1001, a multicentre, randomized, double-blind, placebo-controlled phase I-IIa trial testing Ad26.COV2.S in healthy adults. Ad26.COV2.S was given intramuscularly at 5x10^10 or 1x10^11 viral particles, as a single shot or as two shots 56 days apart. Sequencing of the TCRbeta repertoire served to evaluate the specificity and breadth of SARS-CoV-2-reactive T cell receptors following Ad26.COV2.S vaccination. The TCR-sequenced set comprised around 30 samples: some 20 Ad26.COV2.S vaccine recipients, 5 placebo recipients and 8 SARS-CoV-2 convalescent individuals. Trial participants were randomized into five groups of five, in which low-dose or high-dose Ad26.COV2.S was given once or twice, or placebo was given on both occasions. Investigators did not know the trial group allocation while performing experiments and assessing outcomes. What the study reported, not specific to this receptor: According to the authors, total T cell responses may have been underestimated by the TCR breadth and depth analyses. Vaccine and placebo recipients had similar non-spike TCR breadth, a finding consistent with the vaccine containing only spike. Ad26.COV2.S recipients had higher spike-specific TCR breadth than placebo recipients (P = 0.0014). After vaccination, substantial breadth of spike-specific CD8+ and CD4+ T cell responses was reported. The study was not powered to compare responses between vaccine doses or regimens.

CDR1 and CDR2 are read off the germline V gene as SGHTS and YDEGEE. Cut back by 5 bases and 5 bases, the V and J ends lie 7 bases apart. The CDR3 contains 11 residues, cysteine and phenylalanine counted. Only the CDR3 region is kept as DNA, spanning 33 bases read in frame from base 1. The sample's treatment or condition label, in plain terms: 15 to 20 received Ad26.COV2.S at low or high dose, single or two shots; 5 received placebo; per-sample allocation not given. Repertoires of vaccine and placebo recipients were sequenced from samples collected on day 63 after the first injection. Between 29 July and 7 August 2020, Cohort 1b enrolled fewer than 30 adults aged 18-55 years at one site in Boston, USA. Ad26.COV2.S was a replication-incompetent adenovirus type 26 vector that expressed a prefusion-stabilized SARS-CoV-2 spike protein derived from the original Wuhan strain. A note on this clone: Its specific antigen is unknown. Base qualities were left out, and no much larger clone turns up one base away.

The immunoSEQ Assay was the method used to sequence TCRbeta CDR3 regions. After extraction, genomic DNA underwent amplification by bias-controlled multiplex PCR, followed by high-throughput sequencing. The paper's data handling went like this. To quantify the absolute abundance of every unique TCRbeta CDR3 region, sequences were collapsed and filtered. T cell fraction was estimated by normalization of TCRbeta template counts to usable DNA, with usable DNA being measured through amplification of reference genes present in all nucleated cells. Repertoire TCRs were annotated as SARS-CoV-2-specific by exact matching of V gene, CDR3 amino acid sequence and J gene to a known reactive TCR set. The reference SARS-CoV-2 TCR set was obtained from MIRA and was filtered for enrichment in COVID-19-positive ImmuneCODE repertoires, whereby public or cross-reactive TCRs were removed. Drawing on the MIRA antigens, annotated TCRs were analysed further at the level of specific ORF or position within ORF. Depth was the summed frequency of annotated unique rearrangements, while breadth was defined as annotated unique rearrangements over total unique productive rearrangements. Two-sided Wilcoxon rank-sum tests were used to compare TCR breadth between groups. Entries here come from immuneACCESS through TCRdb and include only in-frame sequences with V and J called. Some clones fail to appear in such tables; in the studies checked, an unresolved V gene covers under half of the shortfall, and the cause of the remainder is unknown. V, J and clone size derive from that table, while D and trimming were established from the DNA sequence. The sample table shows some 480,000 clones, and 87% are seen once. The leading ten clones occupy roughly 13% of the sample.

This chain joins TRBV5-8 to TRBJ2-5; the D gene is unclear. This TCR came from a person between 18 and 65 years old who received the Ad26.COV2.S COVID-19 vaccine or a placebo. The sample consisted of peripheral blood, taken in a trial of Ad26.COV2.S vaccine versus placebo. The CDR3 corresponds to CASRQVETQYF. The DNA reads TGTGCCAGCAGACAAGTTGAGACCCAGTACTTC.